The rows below give T cell receptor beta chains drawn from one sample of a study of T cell repertoires in cytomegalovirus infection. The antigens these receptors bind are not known. TCRdb analysed the reads with MiXCR anew, one entry per CDR3 protein. The table shows some 62,000 distinct CDR3 sequences, with over 20% occurring only once. The material sequenced was CD8+ T cells from cultured PBMCs, taken from culture after CMV antigen stimulation. The receptors stem from a human donor in good health (CMV status not recorded). Some clones in this sample may be carry-over from other donors' samples. The CDR3 runs from the conserved cysteine through the conserved F or W. Fields, in order: D gene, V gene, J gene, clone size, CDR3 protein, CDR3 DNA. D genes are given only for firm matches. Size values are once, few and many counts, or a class for expanded clones, and some rows have none.

D gene: .
V gene: TRBV6-1
J gene: TRBJ1-5
clone size: few
CDR3 protein: CASSVGTDTFQWPQHF
CDR3 DNA: TGTGCCAGCAGTGTGGGTACCGATACCTTCCAATGGCCCCAGCATTTT

D gene: .
V gene: TRBV12-3/TRBV12-4
J gene: TRBJ1-1
clone size: .
CDR3 protein: CASRETLNTEAFF
CDR3 DNA: TGTGCCAGCAGAGAGACACTGAACACTGAAGCTTTCTTT

D gene: TRBD1
V gene: TRBV24-1
J gene: TRBJ2-3
clone size: many
CDR3 protein: CATSPGRTGGFTDTQYF
CDR3 DNA: TGTGCCACCAGCCCCGGAAGGACAGGGGGCTTCACAGATACGCAGTATTTT

D gene: .
V gene: TRBV7-9
J gene: TRBJ2-1
clone size: .
CDR3 protein: CASSLIQGVRYNEQFF
CDR3 DNA: TGTGCCAGCAGCTTAATCCAGGGAGTTAGGTACAATGAGCAGTTCTTC

D gene: .
V gene: TRBV7-9
J gene: TRBJ1-4
clone size: few
CDR3 protein: CASSSTGVTNEKLFF
CDR3 DNA: TGTGCCAGCAGCTCGACCGGGGTGACTAATGAAAAACTGTTTTTT

D gene: TRBD1
V gene: TRBV12-3/TRBV12-4
J gene: TRBJ1-3
clone size: .
CDR3 protein: CASSSGTEGSGNTIYF
CDR3 DNA: TGTGCCAGCAGTTCGGGGACAGAAGGCTCTGGAAACACCATATATTTT

D gene: TRBD1
V gene: TRBV11-3
J gene: TRBJ1-1
clone size: .
CDR3 protein: CASSLIQGTEAFF
CDR3 DNA: TGTGCCAGCAGCCTGATACAGGGGACTGAAGCTTTCTTT

D gene: TRBD2
V gene: TRBV7-2
J gene: TRBJ2-1
clone size: .
CDR3 protein: CASPGLAGSEQFF
CDR3 DNA: TGTGCCAGCCCCGGACTAGCGGGATCTGAGCAGTTCTTC

D gene: .
V gene: TRBV6-2/TRBV6-3
J gene: TRBJ2-7
clone size: few
CDR3 protein: CASRTDRNAEQYF
CDR3 DNA: TGTGCCAGCAGGACGGACAGAAACGCCGAGCAGTACTTC

D gene: .
V gene: TRBV5-5
J gene: TRBJ1-3
clone size: .
CDR3 protein: CASSLDSYSGNTIYF
CDR3 DNA: TGTGCCAGCAGTTTGGACAGCTACTCTGGAAACACCATATATTTT